This is a list of T cell receptor beta chains from one sample in a study of blood T cell repertoires in COVID-19. Assay used: immunoSEQ multiplex PCR; TCRdb lists only in-frame clones, some missing. The data hold around 130,000 clones, with 80% to 90% observed a single time. Sequenced: peripheral blood. These receptor sequences come from a human donor in a cohort sampled during active COVID-19. The CDR3 runs from the conserved cysteine through the conserved F or W. D genes are given only for firm matches. Some rows have no size entry. The others give once, few or many, or a class for an expanded clone.

length: 15
D: TRBD1
V: TRBV23-1
J: TRBJ2-7
size: few
DNA: TGCGCCAGCAGTCAATCCCCAGACAGGGGATACGAGCAGTACTTC
CDR3: CASSQSPDRGYEQYF

length: 16
D: TRBD2
V: TRBV11-2
J: TRBJ2-7
size: NA
DNA: TGTGCCAGCAGCCTACAAGGACCGGGAGGCGGCTACGAGCAGTACTTC
CDR3: CASSLQGPGGGYEQYF

length: 16
D: TRBD1
V: TRBV24-1
J: TRBJ1-3
size: NA
DNA: TGTGCCACCAGTGATTTGAACAGGGGGCGAGGAAACACCATATATTTT
CDR3: CATSDLNRGRGNTIYF

length: 15
D: NA
V: TRBV4-1
J: TRBJ1-1
size: NA
DNA: TGCGCCAGCAGCCAAGCTACCCGGGTGAACACTGAAGCTTTCTTT
CDR3: CASSQATRVNTEAFF

length: 14
D: NA
V: TRBV10-2
J: TRBJ1-5
size: NA
DNA: TGCGCCAGCAGTGAGTCTGGAGGGAACCAGCCCCAGCATTTT
CDR3: CASSESGGNQPQHF

length: 11
D: NA
V: TRBV30
J: TRBJ1-1
size: NA
DNA: TGTGCCTGGAGTGGGACTACTGAAGCTTTCTTT
CDR3: CAWSGTTEAFF

length: 16
D: TRBD2
V: TRBV10-3
J: TRBJ2-7
size: NA
DNA: TGTGCCATCAGTGACCCGGGACTAGCGGAAACCTACGAGCAGTACTTC
CDR3: CAISDPGLAETYEQYF

length: 16
D: NA
V: TRBV6-2/TRBV6-3
J: TRBJ2-3
size: NA
DNA: TGTGCCAGCAGTTACTCGAAGGCGGGGACCTCGGGTACGCAGTATTTT
CDR3: CASSYSKAGTSGTQYF

length: 14
D: NA
V: TRBV9
J: TRBJ2-3
size: few
DNA: TGTGCCAGCAGCGTCGGGACTCCAGGGGATACGCAGTATTTT
CDR3: CASSVGTPGDTQYF

length: 12
D: NA
V: TRBV10-3
J: TRBJ1-2
size: few
DNA: TGTGCCATCAGTGAGGACAGAGGTGGCTACACCTTC
CDR3: CAISEDRGGYTF

length: 14
D: NA
V: TRBV19
J: TRBJ2-3
size: NA
DNA: TGTGCCAGTACGAGTCTAGCGCAGTGGGATACGCAGTATTTT
CDR3: CASTSLAQWDTQYF

length: 13
D: NA
V: TRBV12-3/TRBV12-4
J: TRBJ2-1
size: NA
DNA: TGTGCCAGCAGTCCCGGAGGGAGAGGTGAGCAGTTCTTC
CDR3: CASSPGGRGEQFF

length: 14
D: NA
V: TRBV3-1/TRBV3-2
J: TRBJ2-3
size: NA
DNA: TGTGCCAGCGACGCGGGGATTGGGACAGATACGCAGTATTTT
CDR3: CASDAGIGTDTQYF

length: 17
D: NA
V: TRBV27
J: TRBJ1-5
size: NA
DNA: TGTGCCAGCAGAATGAGCGGGGGGCCAGCACTGAATCAGCCCCAGCATTTT
CDR3: CASRMSGGPALNQPQHF

length: 15
D: TRBD2
V: TRBV5-1
J: TRBJ2-3
size: NA
DNA: TGCGCCAGCACCGCATTGCGGGGGAGCGACGATACGCAGTATTTT
CDR3: CASTALRGSDDTQYF

length: 15
D: NA
V: TRBV5-6
J: TRBJ1-1
size: NA
DNA: TGTGCCAGCAGCTTGGGGGCGGGAACTGTTGCTGAAGCTTTCTTT
CDR3: CASSLGAGTVAEAFF

length: 14
D: NA
V: TRBV28
J: TRBJ2-2
size: NA
DNA: TGTGCCAGCAGTAAGGGGTCCTTGAACGGGGAGCTGTTTTTT
CDR3: CASSKGSLNGELFF

length: 13
D: TRBD2
V: TRBV10-3
J: TRBJ2-3
size: NA
DNA: TGTGCCATCAAGACTAGCCTCACAGATACGCAGTATTTT
CDR3: CAIKTSLTDTQYF

length: 16
D: TRBD2
V: TRBV4-1
J: TRBJ2-1
size: NA
DNA: TGCGCCAGCAGCCAAGAGGGCCTAGCGGGACTAAATGAGCAGTTCTTC
CDR3: CASSQEGLAGLNEQFF

length: 13
D: NA
V: TRBV6-4
J: TRBJ2-1
size: NA
DNA: TGTGCCAGCAGTTTGGACAGTTACAATGAGCAGTTCTTC
CDR3: CASSLDSYNEQFF

length: 13
D: NA
V: TRBV12-3/TRBV12-4
J: TRBJ1-2
size: NA
DNA: TGTGCCAGCAGTCCGGACAGACTCGGCGGCTACACCTTC
CDR3: CASSPDRLGGYTF

length: 15
D: NA
V: TRBV19
J: TRBJ1-2
size: NA
DNA: TGTGCCAGTAGTACTCGACAGATAACTAACTATGGCTACACCTTC
CDR3: CASSTRQITNYGYTF

length: 19
D: TRBD1
V: TRBV7-9
J: TRBJ2-6
size: NA
DNA: TGTGCCAGCAGCTTAAAGGGACAGGGGCCTAGCTCTGGGGCCAACGTCCTGACTTTC
CDR3: CASSLKGQGPSSGANVLTF

length: 15
D: NA
V: TRBV19
J: TRBJ2-3
size: NA
DNA: TGTGCCAGTAGGCAGAGCGCTACTAGCACAGATACGCAGTATTTT
CDR3: CASRQSATSTDTQYF

length: 15
D: TRBD1
V: TRBV6-6
J: TRBJ2-7
size: NA
DNA: TGTGCCAGCAGTTACACGAACAGGGGGCAGGGCGAGCAGTACTTC
CDR3: CASSYTNRGQGEQYF

length: 14
D: NA
V: TRBV4-1
J: TRBJ2-7
size: NA
DNA: TGCGCCAGCAGCCAAGGACCGACTACCTACGAGCAGTACTTC
CDR3: CASSQGPTTYEQYF

length: 16
D: TRBD1
V: TRBV6-6
J: TRBJ1-5
size: few
DNA: TGTGCCAGCACCAGGGGGGTCCGACCGAGCAATCAGCCCCAGCATTTT
CDR3: CASTRGVRPSNQPQHF